These T cell receptor beta chains were read from a single sample in a study of T-cell memory formation after mild COVID-19. MiXCR, run by TCRdb on the 5' RACE reads, gives a single entry per CDR3 protein. The data show approximately 150,000 distinct CDR3 sequences, 13% to 15% seen once. The sample consisted of PBMCs or a T cell subset sorted from them (not recorded which). Source of these receptors: an adult woman who had mild COVID-19 (a few samples of this study predate the infection). Cell type and time point are not known. Both conserved end residues are part of each CDR3. A D gene is named only where the DNA matches it firmly. For some rows the clone size is stated as once, few or many, or as a class when expanded; others skip it.

TRBJ2-5	many	13	NA	TRBV14	CASSQDSRETQYF	TGTGCCAGCAGCCAAGATTCAAGAGAGACCCAGTACTTC
TRBJ2-3	NA	16	NA	TRBV15	CATSSGTRTSTDTQYF	TGTGCCACCAGCTCCGGGACAAGAACTAGCACAGATACGCAGTATTTT
TRBJ2-7	few	14	NA	TRBV20-1	CSARDLEVSYEQYF	TGCAGTGCTAGAGACCTTGAGGTCTCCTACGAGCAGTACTTC
TRBJ2-7	few	14	NA	TRBV30	CAWSAHGTHYEQYF	TGTGCCTGGAGCGCTCACGGGACACACTACGAGCAGTACTTC
TRBJ2-7	NA	15	TRBD2	TRBV6-6	CASSETRAGVEEQYF	TGTGCCAGCAGTGAAACACGAGCGGGAGTAGAAGAGCAGTACTTC
TRBJ1-3	few	15	TRBD1	TRBV7-6	CASSSLQGSGNTIYF	TGTGCCAGCAGCTCGCTACAGGGGTCTGGAAACACCATATATTTT
TRBJ1-1	NA	16	TRBD1	TRBV28	CASSLLAGGKHTEAFF	TGTGCCAGCAGTTTATTGGCAGGGGGCAAACACACTGAAGCTTTCTTT
TRBJ2-5	NA	14	NA	TRBV12-3/TRBV12-4	CASRTGTPGETQYF	TGTGCCAGCAGGACCGGGACACCAGGGGAGACCCAGTACTTC
TRBJ2-1	NA	15	NA	TRBV24-1	CATSDYRAVHNEQFF	TGTGCCACCAGTGATTACAGGGCTGTTCACAATGAGCAGTTCTTC
TRBJ2-1	NA	15	TRBD1	TRBV13	CASVMLDRVGNEQFF	TGTGCCAGCGTGATGCTGGACAGGGTCGGCAATGAGCAGTTCTTC
TRBJ2-3	NA	14	NA	TRBV7-9	CASSGARSTDTQYF	TGTGCCAGCAGTGGTGCGCGGTCCACAGATACGCAGTATTTT
TRBJ2-7	NA	14	NA	TRBV20-1	CSARVPSGFYEQYF	TGCAGTGCTAGAGTACCTTCGGGGTTCTACGAGCAGTACTTC
TRBJ2-7	many	15	TRBD1	TRBV11-3	CASSLAGQLRYEQYF	TGTGCCAGCAGCTTAGCGGGACAGCTTCGATACGAGCAGTACTTC
TRBJ2-7	few	16	NA	TRBV5-1	CASSLGALGSSYEQYF	TGCGCCAGCAGCTTAGGGGCACTCGGGAGTTCTTACGAGCAGTACTTC